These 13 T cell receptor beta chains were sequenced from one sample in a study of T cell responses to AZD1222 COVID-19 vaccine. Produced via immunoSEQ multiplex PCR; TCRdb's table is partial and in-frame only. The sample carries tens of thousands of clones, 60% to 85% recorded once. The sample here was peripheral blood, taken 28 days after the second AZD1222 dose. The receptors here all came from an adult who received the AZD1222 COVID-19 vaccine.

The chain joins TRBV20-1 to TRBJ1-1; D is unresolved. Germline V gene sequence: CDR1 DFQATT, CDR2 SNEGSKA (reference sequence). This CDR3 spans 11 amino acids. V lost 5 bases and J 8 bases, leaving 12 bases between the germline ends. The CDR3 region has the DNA TGCAGTGCTCCAGGCGGAGCGGAAGCTTTCTTT. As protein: CSAPGGAEAFF.

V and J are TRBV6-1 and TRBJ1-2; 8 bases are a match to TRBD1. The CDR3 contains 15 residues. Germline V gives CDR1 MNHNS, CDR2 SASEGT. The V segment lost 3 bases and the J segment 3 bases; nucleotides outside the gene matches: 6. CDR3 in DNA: TGTGCCAGCAGTGATCCGGGACAGGAACACTATGGCTACACCTTC. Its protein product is CASSDPGQEHYGYTF.

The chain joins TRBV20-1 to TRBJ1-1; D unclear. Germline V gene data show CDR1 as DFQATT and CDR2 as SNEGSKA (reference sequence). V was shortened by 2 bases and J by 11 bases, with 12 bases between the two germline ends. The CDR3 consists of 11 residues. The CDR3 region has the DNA TGCAGTGCTAGACAGTCTGAAGAGGCTTTCTTT. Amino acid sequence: CSARQSEEAFF.

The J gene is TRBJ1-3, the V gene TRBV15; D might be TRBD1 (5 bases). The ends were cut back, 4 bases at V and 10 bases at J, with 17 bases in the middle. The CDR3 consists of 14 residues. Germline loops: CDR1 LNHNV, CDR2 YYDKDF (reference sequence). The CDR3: CATSTIRDAGTIYF. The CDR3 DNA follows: TGTGCCACCAGCACTATACGGGACGCGGGGACCATATATTTT.

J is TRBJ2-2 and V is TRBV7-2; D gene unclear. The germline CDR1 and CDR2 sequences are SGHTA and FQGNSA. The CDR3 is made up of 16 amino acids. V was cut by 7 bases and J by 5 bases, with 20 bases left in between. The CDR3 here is CASTSGLGAVTGELFF. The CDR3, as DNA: TGTGCCAGCACCTCGGGCTTGGGCGCGGTAACCGGGGAGCTGTTTTTT.

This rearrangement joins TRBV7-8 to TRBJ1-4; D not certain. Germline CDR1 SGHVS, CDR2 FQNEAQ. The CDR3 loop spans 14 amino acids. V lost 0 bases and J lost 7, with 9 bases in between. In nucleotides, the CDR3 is TGTGCCAGCAGCTTAGCACGGCTGGGTGAAAAACTGTTTTTT. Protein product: CASSLARLGEKLFF.

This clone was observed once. CDR3 DNA: TGTGCCAGCTCACCAATCGACCGCGCCAACTATGGCTACACCTTC. Protein product: CASSPIDRANYGYTF. V and J are TRBV18 and TRBJ1-2; D gene ambiguous. The CDR3 has 15 amino acids. With 2 bases removed from V and 2 bases from J, the gap between germline ends came to 12 bases. CDR1 and CDR2 from the germline V gene are KGHSH and LQKENI.

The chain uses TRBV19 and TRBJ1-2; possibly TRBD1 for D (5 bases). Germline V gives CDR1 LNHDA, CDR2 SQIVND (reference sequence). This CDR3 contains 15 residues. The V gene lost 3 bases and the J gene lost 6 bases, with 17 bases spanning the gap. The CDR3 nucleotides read TGTGCCAGTAGTATGCAGGCCCCGGGAGGGGATGGCTACACCTTC. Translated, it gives CASSMQAPGGDGYTF.

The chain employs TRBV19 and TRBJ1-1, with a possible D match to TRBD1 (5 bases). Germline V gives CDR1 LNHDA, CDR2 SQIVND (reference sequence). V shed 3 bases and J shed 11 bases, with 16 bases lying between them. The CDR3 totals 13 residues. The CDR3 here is CASSIRGANVAFF. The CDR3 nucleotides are TGTGCCAGTAGTATTAGAGGGGCGAACGTCGCTTTCTTT. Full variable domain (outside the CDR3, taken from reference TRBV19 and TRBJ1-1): DGGITQSPKYLFRKEGQNVTLSCEQNLNHDAMYWYRQDPGQGLRLIYYSQIVNDFQKGDIAEGYSVSREKKESFPLTVTSAQKNPTAFYLCASSIRGANVAFFGQGTRLTVV.

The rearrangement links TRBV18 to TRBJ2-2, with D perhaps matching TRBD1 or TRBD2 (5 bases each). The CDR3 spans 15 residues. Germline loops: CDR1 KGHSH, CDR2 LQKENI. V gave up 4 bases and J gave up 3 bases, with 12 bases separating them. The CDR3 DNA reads TGTGCCAGCTCACTCTATCGAGGGGACACCGGGGAGCTGTTTTTT. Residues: CASSLYRGDTGELFF.

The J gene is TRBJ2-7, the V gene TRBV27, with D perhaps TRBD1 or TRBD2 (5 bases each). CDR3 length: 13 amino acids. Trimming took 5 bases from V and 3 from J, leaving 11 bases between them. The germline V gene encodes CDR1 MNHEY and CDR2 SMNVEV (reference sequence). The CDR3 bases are TGTGCCAGCAGTCCTCGGGACGGCTACGAGCAGTACTTC. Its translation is CASSPRDGYEQYF.

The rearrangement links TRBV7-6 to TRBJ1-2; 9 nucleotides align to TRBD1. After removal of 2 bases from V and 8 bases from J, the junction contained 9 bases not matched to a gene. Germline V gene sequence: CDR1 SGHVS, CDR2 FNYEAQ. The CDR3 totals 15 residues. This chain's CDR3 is CASSLTGDRVEGYTF. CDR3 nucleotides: TGTGCCAGCAGCTTAACGGGGGACAGGGTGGAAGGCTACACCTTC.

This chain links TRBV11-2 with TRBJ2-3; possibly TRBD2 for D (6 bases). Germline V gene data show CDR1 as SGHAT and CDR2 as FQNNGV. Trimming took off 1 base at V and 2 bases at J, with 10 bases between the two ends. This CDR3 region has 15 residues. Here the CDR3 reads CASSLVLAHTDTQYF. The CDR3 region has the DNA TGTGCCAGCAGCTTAGTACTAGCCCACACAGATACGCAGTATTTT.